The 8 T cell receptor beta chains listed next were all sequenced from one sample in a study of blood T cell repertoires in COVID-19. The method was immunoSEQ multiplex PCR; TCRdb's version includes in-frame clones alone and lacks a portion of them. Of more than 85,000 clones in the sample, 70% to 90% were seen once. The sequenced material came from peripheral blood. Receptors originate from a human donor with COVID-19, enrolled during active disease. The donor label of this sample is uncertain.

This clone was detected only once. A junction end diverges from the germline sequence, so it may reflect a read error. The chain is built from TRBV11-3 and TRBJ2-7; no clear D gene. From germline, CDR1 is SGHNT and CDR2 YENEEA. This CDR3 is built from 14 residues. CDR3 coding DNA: TGTGCCAGCAGCTTAGATCTCAACTCCAACGAGCAGTACTTC. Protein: CASSLDLNSNEQYF. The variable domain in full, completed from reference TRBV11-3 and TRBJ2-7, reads EAGVVQSPRYKIIEKKQPVAFWCNPISGHNTLYWYLQNLGQGPELLIRYENEEAVDDSQLPKDRFSAERLKGVDSTLKIQPAELGDSAVYLCASSLDLNSNEQYFGPGTRLTVT.

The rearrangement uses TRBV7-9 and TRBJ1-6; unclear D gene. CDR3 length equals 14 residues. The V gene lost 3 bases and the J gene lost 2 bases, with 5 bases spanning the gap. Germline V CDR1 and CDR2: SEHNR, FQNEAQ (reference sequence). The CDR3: CASSLGTYNSPLHF. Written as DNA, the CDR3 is TGTGCCAGCAGCTTGGGCACCTATAATTCACCCCTCCACTTT.

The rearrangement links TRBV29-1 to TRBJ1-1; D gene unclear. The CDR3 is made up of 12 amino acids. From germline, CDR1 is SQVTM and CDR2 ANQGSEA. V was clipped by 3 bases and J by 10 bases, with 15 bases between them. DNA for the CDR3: TGCAGCGTTGAGACTTTGCGACTTGGAGCTTTCTTT. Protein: CSVETLRLGAFF.

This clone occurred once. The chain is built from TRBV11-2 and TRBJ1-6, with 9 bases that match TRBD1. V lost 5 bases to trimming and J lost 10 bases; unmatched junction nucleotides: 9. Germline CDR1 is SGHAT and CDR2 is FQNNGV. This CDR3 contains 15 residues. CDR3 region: CASSVGQGFYSPLHF. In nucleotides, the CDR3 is TGTGCCAGCAGCGTCGGACAGGGGTTTTACTCACCCCTCCACTTT.

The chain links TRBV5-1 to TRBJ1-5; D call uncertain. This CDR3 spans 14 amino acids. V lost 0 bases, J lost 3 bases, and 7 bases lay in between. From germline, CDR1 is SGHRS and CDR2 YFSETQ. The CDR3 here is CASSLGGINQPQHF. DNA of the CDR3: TGCGCCAGCAGCTTGGGAGGAATCAATCAGCCCCAGCATTTT.

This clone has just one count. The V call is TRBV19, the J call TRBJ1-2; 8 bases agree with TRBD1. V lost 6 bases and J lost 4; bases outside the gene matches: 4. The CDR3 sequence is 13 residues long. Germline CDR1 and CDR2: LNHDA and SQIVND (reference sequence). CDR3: CASRTTGGYGYTF. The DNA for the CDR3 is TGTGCCAGTAGGACCACAGGGGGCTATGGCTACACCTTC.

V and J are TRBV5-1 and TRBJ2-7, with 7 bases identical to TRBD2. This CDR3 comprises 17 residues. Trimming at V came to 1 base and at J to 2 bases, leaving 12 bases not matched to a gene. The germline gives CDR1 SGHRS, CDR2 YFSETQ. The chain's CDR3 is CASSLYVTSRVPYEQYF. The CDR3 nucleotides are TGCGCCAGCAGCTTGTATGTGACTAGCAGGGTACCCTACGAGCAGTACTTC.

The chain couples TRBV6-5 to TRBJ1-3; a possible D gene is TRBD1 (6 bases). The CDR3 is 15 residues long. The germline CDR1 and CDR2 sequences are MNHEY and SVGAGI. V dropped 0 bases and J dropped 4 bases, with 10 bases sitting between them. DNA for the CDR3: TGTGCCAGCAGTTACTCAGGGACACCAGGAAACACCATATATTTT. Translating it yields CASSYSGTPGNTIYF.